This T cell receptor (beta chain) originates from a study of Ad26.COV2.S vaccination and SARS-CoV-2 variants. On the study more broadly: The trial was COV1001 and the donor's arm was Ad26.COV2.S.

The repertoire was sequenced with immunoSEQ multiplex PCR; TCRdb's copy has only in-frame clones and lacks some. Among fewer than 400,000 clones listed, roughly 90% were seen once. CDR3 length: 15 amino acids. Germline CDR1 and CDR2: GTSNPN and SVGIG (reference sequence). V was pared by 1 base and J by 4 bases, with 7 bases of the junction left unmatched. Treatment specified: some 19 received Ad26.COV2.S at low or high dose, single or two shots; 5 received placebo; per-sample allocation not given. Day 63 following the first vaccine or placebo injection was when the samples were taken. Cohort 1b enrolled adults aged 18-55 years in Boston.

This TCR was sampled from a person between 18 and 65 years old who received the Ad26.COV2.S COVID-19 vaccine or a placebo. Source: peripheral blood, taken in a trial of Ad26.COV2.S vaccine versus placebo. The V call is TRBV30, the J call TRBJ2-1; 7 bases match TRBD2. CDR3 nucleotide sequence: TGTGCCTGGAGTGGACTAGCCCAGATTTACAATGAGCAGTTCTTC. Translating gives CAWSGLAQIYNEQFF.